One sample yielded the 4 T cell receptor beta chains listed below, sequenced in a study of cytomegalovirus exposure and HLA in healthy donors. The PCR ran on 60 Vbeta and 13 Jbeta primers. Data came from immunoSEQ multiplex PCR; TCRdb stores just in-frame clones and leaves some out. The table lists about 120,000 clones, roughly 80% of them singletons. Sequencing was done on a sample of PBMCs. All receptors derive from a woman aged 18-29 years in good health and CMV-seronegative.

The chain has TRBV27 and TRBJ2-1, with 8 bases that match TRBD2. The trim removed 4 bases at V and 8 bases at J, leaving 7 bases unmatched. Germline lookup yields CDR1 MNHEY and CDR2 SMNVEV (reference sequence). The CDR3 has 14 amino acids. The CDR3 region is CASSSREGRDEQFF. The CDR3 DNA reads as TGTGCCAGCAGTTCCCGGGAGGGGAGGGATGAGCAGTTCTTC.

CDR3 loop: CASSSKLAGEREQYF. Here the CDR3 DNA reads TGTGCCAGCAGTTCAAAATTAGCGGGAGAGCGCGAGCAGTACTTC. The chain employs TRBV6-6 and TRBJ2-7, with 9 positions matching TRBD2. Per the germline V gene, CDR1 is MNHNY and CDR2 is SVGAGI (reference sequence). This CDR3 region has 15 residues. Trimming took 4 bases from V and 6 from J; bases not matched to a gene: 10.

The CDR3 DNA reads TGTGCCAGCAGCTCGGGACTAGCGGGCGAGCAGTACTTC. The encoded protein is CASSSGLAGEQYF. The genes are TRBV7-7 and TRBJ2-7, with 12 positions matching TRBD2. Unmatched junction bases numbered 1, after V lost 4 bases and J lost 6 bases. The CDR3 runs 13 residues. Looked up from germline, CDR1 is SSHAT and CDR2 is FNYEAQ (reference sequence).

The chain combines TRBV14 with TRBJ2-5; D call uncertain. The J call may be incorrect, as the DNA end agrees better with TRBJ2-7. The germline gives CDR1 SGHDN, CDR2 FVKESK. The CDR3 totals 14 residues. The DNA for the CDR3 is TGTGCCAGCAGCCAATGGTACGAGGATTACGAGCAGTACTTC. This sequence encodes CASSQWYEDYEQYF.